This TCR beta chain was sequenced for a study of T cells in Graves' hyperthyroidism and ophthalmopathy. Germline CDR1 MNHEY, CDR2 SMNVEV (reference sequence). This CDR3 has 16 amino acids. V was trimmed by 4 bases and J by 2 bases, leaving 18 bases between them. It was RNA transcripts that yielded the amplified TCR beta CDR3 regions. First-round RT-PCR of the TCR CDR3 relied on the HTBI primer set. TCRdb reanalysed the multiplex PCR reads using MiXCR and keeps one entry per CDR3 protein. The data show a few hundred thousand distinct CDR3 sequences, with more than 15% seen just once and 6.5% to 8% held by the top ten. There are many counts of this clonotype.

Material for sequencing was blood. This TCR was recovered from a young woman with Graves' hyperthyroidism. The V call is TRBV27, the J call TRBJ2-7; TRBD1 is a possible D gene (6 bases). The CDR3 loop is CASSSPTRGRAYEQYF. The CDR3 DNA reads TGTGCCAGCAGTTCCCCAACCAGGGGAAGGGCCTACGAGCAGTACTTC.